This entry is about one T cell receptor (beta chain). J lost 6 bases, V lost 3 bases, and 2 bases had no gene match. The CDR3 loop spans 13 amino acids. The sample is drawn from a study of CD8 T cells in Susac syndrome. CD8+ and CD4+ T cells from blood underwent TCR beta sequencing, which was carried out in a high-throughput format. Multiple sclerosis controls were treatment-naive patients with stable or active relapsing-remitting disease. Purification of the CD8+ and CD4+ T cells relied on negative isolation, and TEMRA cells underwent FACS enrichment. Reverse transcription of about 0.5 to 1 ug RNA was carried out with random hexamers. It was immunoSEQ multiplex PCR that amplified TCR beta CDR3 across 54 Vbeta and 13 Jbeta. TCRdb fed the immunoSEQ multiplex PCR reads into MiXCR, producing one record per CDR3 protein. The profile shows about 150,000 distinct CDR3 sequences, roughly 95% of them singletons.

The sequencing sample was made of CD8+ T cells from PBMCs. The TCR was taken from a human donor with multiple sclerosis. This sequence joins TRBV12-3 or TRBV12-4 and TRBJ2-1, with 7 bases that match TRBD2. DNA of the CDR3: TGTGCCAGCAGTTTGGGGGAGGGCAATGAGCAGTTCTTC. This codes for CASSLGEGNEQFF.